This is a list of T cell receptor beta chains from one sample in a study of blood T cells in healthy people across ages. TCRdb itself ran the 5' RACE reads through MiXCR, one entry per CDR3 protein. The data contain hundreds of thousands of distinct CDR3 sequences, more than 25% of them singletons. Sequencing used blood. All receptors come from an elderly woman in good health. CDR3s include the opening cysteine and the closing phenylalanine or tryptophan. Each record gives: CDR3 protein, clone size, J gene, V gene. Not every row has a clone size; where given, it reads once, few, many or a size class.

CDR3aa: CSARTGSTNEQYF
abundance: .
j_gene: .
v_gene: TRBV20-1

CDR3aa: CAISDRPWDEQFF
abundance: many
j_gene: TRBJ2-1
v_gene: TRBV10-3

CDR3aa: CASTGPGALNYGYTF
abundance: many
j_gene: TRBJ1-2
v_gene: TRBV5-5

CDR3aa: CASAPSHGLSNQPQHF
abundance: few
j_gene: TRBJ1-5
v_gene: TRBV12-3/TRBV12-4

CDR3aa: CASSFSLFRTGGSPYGQYF
abundance: .
j_gene: TRBJ2-5
v_gene: TRBV12-3/TRBV12-4

CDR3aa: CASSLAKTSALYNEQFF
abundance: .
j_gene: TRBJ2-1
v_gene: TRBV5-1

CDR3aa: CSAISGTGGTGTQYF
abundance: .
j_gene: .
v_gene: TRBV20-1

CDR3aa: CASNPAGNYGYTF
abundance: many
j_gene: TRBJ1-2
v_gene: TRBV6-2/TRBV6-3

CDR3aa: CASTPKGTPNNNEQYF
abundance: few
j_gene: TRBJ2-7
v_gene: TRBV7-8

CDR3aa: CATSREYLYEQYF
abundance: many
j_gene: TRBJ2-7
v_gene: TRBV15

CDR3aa: CASSRGLLAGGTQETQYF
abundance: many
j_gene: TRBJ2-5
v_gene: TRBV4-1

CDR3aa: CAGSSYGDWTDLLAYEQYF
abundance: few
j_gene: TRBJ2-7
v_gene: TRBV6-1

CDR3aa: CASSEAPTYEQYF
abundance: few
j_gene: TRBJ2-7
v_gene: TRBV10-2

CDR3aa: CASSSTGQGGEKLFF
abundance: .
j_gene: TRBJ1-4
v_gene: TRBV28

CDR3aa: CASIPLIRDRGIEAFF
abundance: .
j_gene: TRBJ1-1
v_gene: TRBV2

CDR3aa: CSARRGERGQPQHF
abundance: .
j_gene: TRBJ1-5
v_gene: TRBV20-1

CDR3aa: CASGFYRDTEAFF
abundance: .
j_gene: TRBJ1-1
v_gene: TRBV12-3/TRBV12-4

CDR3aa: CSASRAGGSDEQFF
abundance: many
j_gene: TRBJ2-1
v_gene: TRBV20-1

CDR3aa: CASSRLRGGDSSYNEQFF
abundance: many
j_gene: TRBJ2-1
v_gene: TRBV12-3/TRBV12-4

CDR3aa: CSAHARGGLQETQYF
abundance: .
j_gene: TRBJ2-5
v_gene: TRBV20-1

CDR3aa: CASRAQTSGGNEQFF
abundance: few
j_gene: TRBJ2-1
v_gene: TRBV27

CDR3aa: CASSLVGRRNTEAFF
abundance: .
j_gene: TRBJ1-1
v_gene: TRBV11-3

CDR3aa: CSAGSPGVSNYGYTF
abundance: .
j_gene: TRBJ1-2
v_gene: TRBV20-1

CDR3aa: CASSLRWSANTEAFF
abundance: .
j_gene: TRBJ1-1
v_gene: TRBV5-1

CDR3aa: CASSYSLAGIQETQYF
abundance: many
j_gene: TRBJ2-5
v_gene: TRBV6-2/TRBV6-3

CDR3aa: CATSRVGFGETQYF
abundance: many
j_gene: TRBJ2-5
v_gene: TRBV15